This TCR beta chain was sequenced in a study of T cells in Graves' hyperthyroidism and ophthalmopathy. Findings and caveats of the study: In the blood, most expanded thyroid clonotypes above 0.001 appeared as well.

Notes on this clonotype: Its target is not known.

Germline CDR1 reads MNHEY; CDR2 reads SVGEGT. This CDR3 contains 14 residues. Amplification of TCR beta CDR3 regions used RNA as the template. During a first-round RT-PCR of the TCR CDR3, the HTBI primer set was used. From the multiplex PCR reads, TCRdb called clonotypes with MiXCR, one entry per CDR3 protein. In the table there are roughly 740,000 distinct CDR3 sequences, roughly 15% of which are singletons. Diagnosis of hyperthyroidism was new in patients aged 18 to 65, and its duration was under 2 months. The clonotype comes from a man aged 18 to 29 with Graves' hyperthyroidism. The specimen was blood. This chain connects TRBV6-2 or TRBV6-3 to TRBJ2-7; D is possibly TRBD2 (5 bases). The DNA end favors TRBJ2-1, so the J call may be wrong. The CDR3 DNA reads as TGTGCCAGCAGTTACTCGTCTAGCTCCCACGAGCAGTTCTTC. Its protein is CASSYSSSSHEQFF.